The clone carrying this T cell receptor (beta chain) has only a few counts. The target antigen is unknown. The source of the sample is a study of human T cells and chemical hapten exposure. Study in general: Per-sample TCR yield variation was attributed mainly to small pooled library volume differences. Study results and caveats: High-frequency TCRs, those above 1 in 1000, stayed the same after DPC sensitization. It was expanded TCRs that formed significantly more large CDR3 similarity clusters than controls did.

V lost 8 bases and J lost 3, with 13 bases in between. This CDR3 contains 13 residues. TCRdb used MiXCR to reprocess the RACE reads, holding one entry per CDR3 protein. The sample comprises some 400,000 distinct CDR3 sequences, 4.5% to 6% of which are singletons, and 2% to 3% rests with the top ten. The sample's time point: pre-sensitization, week 0. Stated treatment: therapeutic diphenylcyclopropenone sensitization with weekly scalp DPC. The specimen was whole blood, collected in connection with sensitization to the hapten diphenylcyclopropenone (DPC). This TCR was sampled from a woman in her forties or fifties with alopecia areata. Some clones in this sample may be carry-over from other donors' samples. The chain carries TRBV12-3 or TRBV12-4 and TRBJ2-5; possibly TRBD2 for D (7 bases). This chain's CDR3 is CASLGAGEETQYF. CDR3 DNA: TGTGCCAGCTTGGGGGCGGGAGAAGAGACCCAGTACTTC.